This T cell receptor beta chain was sequenced in a study of identical twins. Study outcomes and limitations: Models underestimated TCR alpha sharing (out-of-frame) in monozygotic twins.

Concerning this clonotype: Its antigen is not identified.

Germline CDR1 is SGHTA and CDR2 is FQGTGA. Trimming removed 5 bases at V and 7 bases at J, with 15 bases between. CDR3 length: 14 amino acids. A universal primer site arose from template switching, and cDNA bore unique molecular identifiers. A single record per CDR3 protein comes from TCRdb applying MiXCR to the 5' RACE reads. Seen here are roughly 690,000 distinct CDR3 sequences, roughly 6.2% observed once, and the top ten hold 1.5% to 2%. Sequenced input: naive T cells sorted from blood. This rearrangement joins TRBV7-3 to TRBJ2-1; D is perhaps TRBD1 or TRBD2 (5 bases each). The TCR comes from a man between 18 and 35 years old in good health. CDR3 loop: CASSESGPGNEQFF. CDR3 DNA sequence: TGTGCCAGCAGCGAGTCGGGGCCCGGGAATGAGCAGTTCTTC.